This T cell receptor beta chain is from a study of T cells in Graves' hyperthyroidism and ophthalmopathy. Worth noting for this clonotype: The antigen remains unidentified.

TCR beta CDR3 regions were amplified from RNA transcripts. The HTBI set primed first-round TCR CDR3 RT-PCR. TCRdb re-derived calls from the multiplex PCR reads in MiXCR, one entry per CDR3 protein. The sample lists hundreds of thousands of distinct CDR3 sequences; around 13% were seen once. Findings of the study overall: Within blood appeared most thyroid clonotypes that had expanded above 0.001.

With V trimmed by 6 bases and J by 3 bases, 13 bases remained unmatched. CDR3 length: 16 amino acids. Per germline, CDR1 MNHNS and CDR2 SASEGT. J is TRBJ2-5 and V is TRBV6-1, with TRBD1 identical over 7 bases. The sample comprised blood. The TCR comes from a woman in her late teens or twenties with Graves' hyperthyroidism. The CDR3, as DNA: TGTGCCAGCAGCCGAGGACAGGCAATCGGGGAAGAGACCCAGTACTTC. Translating gives CASSRGQAIGEETQYF.